Listed here are 13 T cell receptor beta chains from one sample, sequenced in a study of PD-L1 blockade in urothelial cancer. As for time point: peripheral blood 6 weeks after treatment start. The assay was immunoSEQ multiplex PCR, and TCRdb's table has in-frame clones only and misses some. The sample lists more than 30,000 clones; roughly nine tenths were seen once. Sequencing used PBMCs, obtained around atezolizumab (anti-PD-L1) treatment. These receptors were obtained from a man older than 75 with urothelial cancer.

This chain uses TRBV11-2 with TRBJ1-2; 7 positions agree with TRBD1. This CDR3 has 14 residues. V lost 2 bases, J lost 3 bases, and 3 bases stayed unmatched. The germline CDR1 and CDR2 sequences are SGHAT and FQNNGV. This chain's CDR3 is CASSLFTGDYGYTF. CDR3 bases: TGTGCCAGCAGCTTATTTACAGGGGACTATGGCTACACCTTC.

The genes are TRBV5-1 and TRBJ1-3; tentatively, D is TRBD1 (6 bases). The germline CDR1 and CDR2 sequences are SGHRS and YFSETQ. This CDR3 contains 14 residues. Trimming pared 2 bases from V and 4 bases from J, leaving 10 bases between. The CDR3, as DNA: TGCGCCAGCAGCTTACAGGGATCGGGAAACACCATATATTTT. Its protein is CASSLQGSGNTIYF. The full variable domain, in which reference TRBV5-1 and TRBJ1-3 provide the parts outside the CDR3, is KAGVTQTPRYLIKTRGQQVTLSCSPISGHRSVSWYQQTPGQGLQFLFEYFSETQRNKGNFPGRFSGRQFSNSRSEMNVSTLELGDSALYLCASSLQGSGNTIYFGEGSWLTVV.

The V and J genes are TRBV9 and TRBJ2-3; D is perhaps TRBD1 (5 bases). The CDR3 contains 16 residues. V was clipped by 3 bases and J by 2 bases, with 16 bases between them. Germline V gene data show CDR1 as SGDLS and CDR2 as YYNGEE. Here the CDR3 reads CASSAGWGRHTDTQYF. CDR3 nucleotides: TGTGCCAGCAGCGCCGGGTGGGGCAGGCACACAGATACGCAGTATTTT.

CDR3 amino acids: CASSQATSGSYNEQFF. CDR3 DNA: TGTGCCAGCAGCCAAGCGACTAGCGGATCCTACAATGAGCAGTTCTTC. This chain joins TRBV4-2 and TRBJ2-1; 9 bases agree with TRBD2. Germline V gives CDR1 LGHNA, CDR2 YNFKEQ. V shed 1 base and J 1 base; nucleotides not matched to a gene: 2. CDR3 length equals 16 residues.

This clone is a singleton in its sample. The chain recombines TRBV14 with TRBJ2-1, with 7 bases that match TRBD2. Trimming at V came to 3 bases and at J to 6 bases, leaving 8 bases not matched to a gene. Germline V CDR1 and CDR2: SGHDN, FVKESK. This CDR3 comprises 15 residues. For the CDR3, the DNA is TGTGCCAGCAGCCAGCCGGGAGGCGGGAGCAATGAGCAGTTCTTC. It is translated as CASSQPGGGSNEQFF.

V is TRBV19 and J is TRBJ1-1; 7 bases line up with TRBD1. The CDR3 contains 14 residues. From germline, CDR1 is LNHDA and CDR2 SQIVND (reference sequence). After removal of 5 bases from V and 8 bases from J, the junction contained 11 bases not matched to a gene. DNA for the CDR3: TGTGCCAGTAGTCCACTCGCCGGGACAGTCGAAGCTTTCTTT. This translates into CASSPLAGTVEAFF.

The chain couples TRBV25-1 to TRBJ1-5, with 10 bases matching TRBD1. The V and J ends lost 4 bases and 3 bases, in that order; junction bases with no gene match: 6. The CDR3 extends over 16 amino acids. Germline lookup yields CDR1 MGHDK and CDR2 SYGVNS. DNA of the CDR3: TGTGCCAGCAGTGGCGGGACAGGGGAGTTCAATCAGCCCCAGCATTTT. Amino acid sequence: CASSGGTGEFNQPQHF.

The chain couples TRBV5-8 to TRBJ1-5; 7 bases line up with TRBD1. CDR1 is SGHTS and CDR2 is YDEGEE in the germline V gene. The CDR3 consists of 17 residues. The trim removed 0 bases at V and 3 bases at J, leaving 9 bases unmatched. The CDR3 loop is CASSLEGAGDPNQPQHF. Here the CDR3 DNA reads TGTGCCAGCAGCTTGGAGGGGGCAGGGGACCCCAATCAGCCCCAGCATTTT.

This clone has just one count. The rearrangement uses TRBV6-5 and TRBJ1-1; a possible D gene is TRBD1 (5 bases). The CDR3 sequence is 13 residues long. Germline V gives CDR1 MNHEY, CDR2 SVGAGI. With 2 bases removed from V and 6 bases from J, the gap between germline ends came to 10 bases. The CDR3 region has the DNA TGTGCCAGCAGTTACGGGCGGGGACCTGAAGCTTTCTTT. Its protein is CASSYGRGPEAFF.

V is TRBV19 and J is TRBJ1-2; possible D gene TRBD1, 6 bases. Deletions cut 1 base from V and 11 bases from J, with 11 bases between. CDR1 LNHDA and CDR2 SQIVND come from the germline V gene (reference sequence). CDR3 length equals 12 residues. The CDR3 loop reads CASSIGTGQYTF. In DNA, the CDR3 is TGTGCCAGTAGTATAGGAACAGGACAGTACACCTTC.

The chain employs TRBV5-6 and TRBJ2-7; 9 nucleotides align to TRBD2. This CDR3 comprises 15 residues. With 4 bases clipped from V and 2 bases from J, the junction kept 7 bases outside the gene matches. The germline V gene encodes CDR1 SGHDT and CDR2 YYEEEE. The CDR3 DNA is TGTGCCAGCAGCCAGAATCCTAGCGGGACCTACGAGCAGTACTTC. Its translation is CASSQNPSGTYEQYF.

The rearrangement uses TRBV6-1 and TRBJ2-3, with D possibly matching TRBD2 (5 bases). Per the germline V gene, CDR1 is MNHNS and CDR2 is SASEGT. Trimming took 6 bases from V and 3 from J, leaving 16 bases between them. The CDR3 loop spans 15 amino acids. This CDR3 reads CASRAGSGATDTQYF. Here the CDR3 DNA reads TGTGCCAGCAGGGCGGGTAGTGGTGCTACAGATACGCAGTATTTT.

This clone occurred once. The V and J genes are TRBV28 and TRBJ1-2; D call uncertain. This CDR3 spans 11 amino acids. The germline V and J ends were trimmed by 7 bases and 8 bases, with 11 bases remaining between them. The germline V gene has CDR1 MDHEN and CDR2 SYDVKM. The CDR3 DNA reads TGTGCCAGCACAAACGGAGTCGGCTACACCTTC. Translated, it gives CASTNGVGYTF.